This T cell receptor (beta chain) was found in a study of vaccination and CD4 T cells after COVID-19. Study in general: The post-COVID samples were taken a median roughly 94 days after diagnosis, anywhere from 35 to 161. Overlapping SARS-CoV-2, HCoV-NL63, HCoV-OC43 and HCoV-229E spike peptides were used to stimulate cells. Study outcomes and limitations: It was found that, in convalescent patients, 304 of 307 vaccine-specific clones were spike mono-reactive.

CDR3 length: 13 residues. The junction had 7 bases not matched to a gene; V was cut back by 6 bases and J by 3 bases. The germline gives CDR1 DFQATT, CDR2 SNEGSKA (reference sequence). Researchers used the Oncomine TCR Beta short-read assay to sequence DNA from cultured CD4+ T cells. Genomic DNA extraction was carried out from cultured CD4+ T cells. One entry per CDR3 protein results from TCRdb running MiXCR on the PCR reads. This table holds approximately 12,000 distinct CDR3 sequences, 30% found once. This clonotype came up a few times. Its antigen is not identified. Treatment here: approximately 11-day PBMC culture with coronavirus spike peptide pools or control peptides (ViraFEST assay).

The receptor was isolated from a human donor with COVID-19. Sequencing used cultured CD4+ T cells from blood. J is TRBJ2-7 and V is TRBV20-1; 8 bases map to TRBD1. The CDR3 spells CSAIHRGDYEQYF. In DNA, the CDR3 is TGCAGTGCGATACACAGGGGGGACTACGAGCAGTACTTC.